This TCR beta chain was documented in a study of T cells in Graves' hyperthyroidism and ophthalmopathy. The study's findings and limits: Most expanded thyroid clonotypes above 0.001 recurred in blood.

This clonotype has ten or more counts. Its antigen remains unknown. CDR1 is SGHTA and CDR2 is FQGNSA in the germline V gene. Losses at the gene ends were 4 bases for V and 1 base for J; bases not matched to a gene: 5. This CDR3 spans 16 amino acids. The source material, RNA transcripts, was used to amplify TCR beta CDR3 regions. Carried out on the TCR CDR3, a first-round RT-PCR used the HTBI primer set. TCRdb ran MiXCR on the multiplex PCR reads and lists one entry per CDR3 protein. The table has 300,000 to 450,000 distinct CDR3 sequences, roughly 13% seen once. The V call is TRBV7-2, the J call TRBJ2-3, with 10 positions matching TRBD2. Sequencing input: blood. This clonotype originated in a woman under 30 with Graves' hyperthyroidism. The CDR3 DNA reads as TGTGCCAGCAGCTCCCTTCTAGCGGGAGGCACAGATACGCAGTATTTT. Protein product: CASSSLLAGGTDTQYF.